A selection of T cell receptor beta chains follows, all from one sample in a study of CD8 T cells in ankylosing spondylitis. TCRdb processed the 5' RACE reads anew with MiXCR; each CDR3 protein has one entry. Of approximately 400,000 distinct CDR3 sequences in the sample, roughly 26% were seen once. What was sequenced was blood, either unsorted or a sorted T cell fraction (not recorded which). The origin of the receptors is a male donor with ankylosing spondylitis. Both conserved end residues are part of each CDR3. Fields, in order: clone size, J gene, V gene, CDR3 protein. A row's size may be missing; if present it is once, few, many or a size class.

>NA|TRBJ2-2|TRBV20-1
CSARPTGFSNTGELFF
>NA|TRBJ2-7|TRBV3-1
CASSQGPIVQYF
>many|TRBJ2-5|TRBV12-3/TRBV12-4
CASSLQGQETQYF
>NA|TRBJ2-2|TRBV7-9
CASSWGLGQTGELFF
>few|TRBJ2-7|TRBV7-2
CASSGSTGGAYEQYF
>few|TRBJ1-2|TRBV2
CASSETPGRNYGYTF
>few|TRBJ1-4|TRBV5-1
CASSSDSATNEKLFF
>few|TRBJ1-1|TRBV12-3/TRBV12-4
CASTPSGGLNTEAFF
>NA|TRBJ1-5|TRBV19
CASNPVGFSNQPQHF
>NA|TRBJ1-1|TRBV27
CASSKRDRVTEAFF
>many|TRBJ2-2|TRBV5-1
CASSFSGRNTGELFF
>few|TRBJ1-1|TRBV7-9
CASSLEGGAQAFF
>few|TRBJ2-7|TRBV2
CAIQQTSGSNEQYF
>NA|TRBJ2-7|TRBV5-1
CASSTLRGTSGRLGNYEQYF
>NA|TRBJ1-4|TRBV5-1
CASSDGPFLGTVEKLFF
>few|TRBJ2-1|TRBV24-1
CATSATEAGARYNEQFF
>NA|TRBJ1-1|TRBV10-3
CAISEAGDYTEAFF
>NA|TRBJ2-5|TRBV5-1
CASSLQGPQTQETQYF
>NA|TRBJ2-5|TRBV5-1
CASSLVMAGIQETQYF
>NA|TRBJ2-1|TRBV7-7
CASSSGHANNEQFF
>NA|TRBJ2-1|TRBV25-1
CASSESLAGDHEQFF
>once|TRBJ2-1|TRBV5-1
CASSLPSGGLNEQFF
>NA|TRBJ2-5|TRBV4-2
CASSQDLARGRKQETQYF
>many|TRBJ1-6|TRBV12-3/TRBV12-4
CASSLQGADSPLHF
>NA|TRBJ2-5|TRBV6-2/TRBV6-3
CASSTTPGGQYF
>few|TRBJ2-1|TRBV7-9
CASSPPLGNEQFF
>many|TRBJ1-5|TRBV12-3/TRBV12-4
CASSSAGTGGQPQHF
>NA|TRBJ1-5|TRBV7-9
CASSAPNSNQPQHF
>NA|TRBJ1-5|TRBV24-1
CATSDAGFGQPQHF
>NA|TRBJ1-1|TRBV5-1
CASSPRDSSLNTEAFF
>few|TRBJ2-5|TRBV25-1
CASSESEIRSGKVETQYF
>NA|TRBJ2-6|TRBV6-4
CASSATFMGANVLTF
>NA|TRBJ1-5|TRBV5-1
CASSPRTGEGQPQHF
>many|TRBJ2-1|TRBV7-8
CASSFSGEQFF
>NA|TRBJ1-2|TRBV10-3
CAISGDRTVYGYTF
>few|TRBJ2-2|TRBV24-1
CATSDPTRGWTGELFF
>NA|TRBJ1-4|TRBV5-6
CASTLRAAEEKLFF
>few|TRBJ2-1|TRBV5-1
CASSPIPDPGNEQFF
>few|TRBJ1-5|TRBV19
CASSIQQYQPQHF
>many|TRBJ2-7|TRBV20-1
CSAILAGGYGEQYF
>NA|TRBJ1-1|TRBV20-1
CSANAGVNTEAFF
>few|TRBJ2-5|TRBV2
CASNIGSQETQYF
>once|TRBJ2-4|TRBV24-1
CATARGDSAKNIQYF
>few|TRBJ2-4|TRBV3-1
CASSHEARGRTKNIQYF
>NA|TRBJ2-1|TRBV18
CASSPQARTSGRHNEQFF
>NA|TRBJ1-1|TRBV5-1
CASSLGRRANTEAFF
>few|TRBJ2-2|TRBV20-1
CSAPRTDTGELFF
>few|TRBJ2-2|TRBV7-2
CASSLGLHNTGELFF